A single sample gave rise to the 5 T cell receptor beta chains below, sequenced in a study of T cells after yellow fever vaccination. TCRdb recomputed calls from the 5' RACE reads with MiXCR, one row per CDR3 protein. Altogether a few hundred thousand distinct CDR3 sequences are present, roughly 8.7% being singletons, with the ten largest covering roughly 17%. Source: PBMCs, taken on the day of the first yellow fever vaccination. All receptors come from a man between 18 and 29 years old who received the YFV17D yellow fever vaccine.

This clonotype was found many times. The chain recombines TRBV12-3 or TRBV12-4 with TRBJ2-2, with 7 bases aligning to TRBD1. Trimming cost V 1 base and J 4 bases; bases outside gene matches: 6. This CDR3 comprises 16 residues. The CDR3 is CASSLVHRGGTGELFF. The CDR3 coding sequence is TGTGCCAGCAGTTTAGTCCACAGGGGCGGCACCGGGGAGCTGTTTTTT.

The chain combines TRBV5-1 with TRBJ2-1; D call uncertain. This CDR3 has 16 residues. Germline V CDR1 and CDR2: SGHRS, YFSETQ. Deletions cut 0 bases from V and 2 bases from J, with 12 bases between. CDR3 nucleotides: TGCGCCAGCAGCTTGGCCTCTAGTCAACCCTACAATGAGCAGTTCTTC. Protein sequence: CASSLASSQPYNEQFF.

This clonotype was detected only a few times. In DNA form, the CDR3 reads TGTGCCAGCAGTCGGGACAGGGGTGGCAATGAGCAGTTCTTC. As protein: CASSRDRGGNEQFF. The chain joins TRBV6-1 to TRBJ2-1, with TRBD1 matching over 10 bases. V lost 5 bases and J lost 6; bases outside the gene matches: 4. This CDR3 has 14 amino acids. Per the germline V gene, CDR1 is MNHNS and CDR2 is SASEGT.

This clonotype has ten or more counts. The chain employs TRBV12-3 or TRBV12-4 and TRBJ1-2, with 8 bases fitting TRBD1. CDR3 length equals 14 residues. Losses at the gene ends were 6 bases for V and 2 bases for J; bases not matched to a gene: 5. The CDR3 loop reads CASSQTGVNYGYTF. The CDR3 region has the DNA TGTGCCAGCAGCCAGACAGGGGTAAACTATGGCTACACCTTC.

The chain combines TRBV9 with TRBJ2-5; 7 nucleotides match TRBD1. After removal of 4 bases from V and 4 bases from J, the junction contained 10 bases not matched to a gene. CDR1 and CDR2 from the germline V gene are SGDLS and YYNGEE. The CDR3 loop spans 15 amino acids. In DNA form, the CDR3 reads TGTGCCAGCAGCCCCCGACAGGGAAGAGGAGAGACCCAGTACTTC. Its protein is CASSPRQGRGETQYF. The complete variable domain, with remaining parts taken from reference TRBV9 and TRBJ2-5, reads DSGVTQTPKHLITATGQRVTLRCSPRSGDLSVYWYQQSLDQGLQFLIQYYNGEERAKGNILERFSAQQFPDLHSELNLSSLELGDSALYFCASSPRQGRGETQYFGPGTRLLVL.